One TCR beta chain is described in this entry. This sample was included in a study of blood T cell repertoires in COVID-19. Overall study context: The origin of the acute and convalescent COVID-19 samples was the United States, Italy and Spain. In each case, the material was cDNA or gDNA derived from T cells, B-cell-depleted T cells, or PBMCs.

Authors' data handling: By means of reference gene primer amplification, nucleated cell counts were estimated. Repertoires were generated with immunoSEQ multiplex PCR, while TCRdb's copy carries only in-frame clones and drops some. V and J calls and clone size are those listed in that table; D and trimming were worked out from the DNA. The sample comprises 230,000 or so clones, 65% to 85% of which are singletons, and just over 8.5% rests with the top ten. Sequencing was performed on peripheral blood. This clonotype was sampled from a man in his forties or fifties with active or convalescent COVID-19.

The CDR3 spells CASTNRDLSSEQYF. CDR3 DNA sequence: TGTGCCAGCACCAACCGGGACTTATCGTCCGAGCAGTACTTC. V gene TRBV7-3 combines with J gene TRBJ2-7, with D maybe TRBD2 (6 bases). CDR3 length equals 14 residues. Trimming took 7 bases from V and 6 from J, leaving 19 bases between them. Germline-derived CDR1 and CDR2 are SGHTA and FQGTGA. Supplemented by reference TRBV7-3 and TRBJ2-7, the full variable domain reads GAGVSQTPSNKVTEKGKYVELRCDPISGHTALYWYRQSLGQGPEFLIYFQGTGAADDSGLPNDRFFAVRPEGSVSTLKIQRTERGDSAVYLCASTNRDLSSEQYFGPGTRLTVT.